Detailed here is one T cell receptor (beta chain). Its antigen is still unknown. This record belongs to a study of T cells after posttransplantation cyclophosphamide. Whole-study results and caveats: Skin or GI-infiltrating T cells shared few TRB sequences with blood. Later blood repertoires were often dominated by clones from the donor CD8+ memory compartment. Recipient CMV seropositivity and CMV reactivation strongly tracked TRB clonality.

The data were produced by immunoSEQ multiplex PCR, yet TCRdb's version contains in-frame clones alone and is incomplete. The data show tens of thousands of clones, with roughly 91% seen just once and around 0.096% held by the top ten. The naive gate required viable CD3+CD4+ or CD3+CD8+ cells with CCR7+CD45RA+CD45RO-CD95-CD27+CD28+ phenotype. This related bone marrow graft donor gave peripheral blood on the day of marrow donation. Per the germline V gene, CDR1 is SGHAT and CDR2 is FQNNGV. V lost 6 bases and J lost 7, with 13 bases in between. CDR3 length equals 14 residues. Sequences were obtained from naive CD4+ T cells sorted from blood. The chain combines TRBV11-2 with TRBJ1-6; D possibly corresponds to TRBD1 (6 bases). The source of this sequence is a man aged 25 to 40 in good health and a related stem cell transplant donor. The chain's CDR3 is CASRPDRLNSPLHF. Written as DNA, the CDR3 is TGTGCCAGCAGGCCCGACAGGCTAAATTCACCCCTCCACTTT.